This TCR beta chain was documented in a study of blood T cell repertoires in COVID-19 (dated by TCRdb to 2019 to 2021). General notes on the study: Collaborator samples came from the United States, Italy and Spain and covered acute and convalescent phases of COVID-19. The material from the prospective study consisted of cDNA or gDNA derived from T cells, B-cell-depleted T cells, or PBMCs. Subjects who had been exposed to COVID-19, were actively infected with it, or had recovered from it provided the deeply sampled blood TCRbeta repertoires that made up the dataset. The repertoires were released in a freely available public database intended as a resource for research on the immune response to SARS-CoV-2. The samples were drawn from two sources: the first 160 participants of the ongoing ImmuneRACE study, and 950 to 1,500 subjects contributed by 6 global collaborators. Sample metadata almost always included a de-identified subject ID, COVID-19 status, age in years and sex. Where available, HLA class I and class II types were obtained from metadata supplied by the sample provider rather than from assay-based typing. General findings and caveats noted by the study authors: How much clinical and demographic metadata was included differed by source and by participant, and the metadata was provided uncurated.

TCRbeta CDR3 regions were amplified from genomic DNA by means of the immunoSEQ Assay, a bias-controlled multiplex PCR. Under the source paper's analysis protocol: The number of nucleated cells in each sample was estimated by amplification of reference gene primers within the assay. Sequence reads were collapsed and filtered to measure the absolute abundance of every unique TCRbeta CDR3 rearrangement. For each sample, productive Simpson clonality was calculated by taking the square root of Simpson's diversity index across productive rearrangements. As stored in TCRdb, this immuneACCESS dataset retains in-frame rearrangements with V and J assigned. A fraction of the clones does not appear; measured against another copy, unresolved V genes explain less than half of the discrepancy, and the remainder lacks a known reason. V, J and clone size reflect that table, while D and trimming were determined from the DNA. A total of 150,000 to 200,000 clones appear in this sample, 65% to 90% of them only once. The leading ten clones occupy about 8.6% of the sample.

The V and J ends are trimmed by 4 bases and 6 bases, leaving 15 bases between them. The germline V gene sets CDR1 to MNHEY and CDR2 to SVGAGI. Reading from cysteine to phenylalanine, the CDR3 counts 15 amino acids. The read is trimmed to its CDR3 DNA, 45 bases read in frame from base 1. With respect to this clone: This clone's antigen is unknown. No much larger clonotype is one base removed from it; base qualities were not supplied.

Whole blood was collected in K2EDTA tubes by collaborating institutions according to the institutions' own protocols. For TCRbeta analysis, collaborators shipped samples as frozen whole blood, isolated PBMCs, or DNA extracted from either of those sample types. The sample was peripheral blood. The rearranged chain carries TRBV6-5 and TRBJ2-2; TRBD1 might be the D gene, on 5 matching bases. The origin of this receptor is a middle-aged man with active or convalescent COVID-19. The CDR3 protein is CASSSSRQSAGELFF. The DNA sequence is given as TGTGCCAGCAGTTCTTCTCGACAGAGCGCCGGGGAGCTGTTTTTT.